A selection of T cell receptor beta chains follows, all from one sample in a study of graft-versus-host responses after intestinal transplantation. TCRdb's table, derived via immunoSEQ multiplex PCR, lists solely in-frame clones and lacks some. Here the sample spans fewer than 50,000 clones, approximately 84% being singletons. Their antigens are not known. Sequencing used unstimulated CD4+ T cells sorted from spleen or lymph node cells, obtained before transplant. These receptor sequences come from a human donor who was the organ donor for an intestinal transplant. Both conserved end residues are part of each CDR3. A D gene is named only where the DNA matches it firmly. Not every row has a clone size; where given, it reads once, few, many or a size class.

TRBD1 | TRBJ2-3 | . | TRBV19 | CASSKRQGVTDTQYF | TGTGCCAGTAGTAAGCGACAGGGGGTCACAGATACGCAGTATTTT
. | TRBJ1-4 | once | TRBV19 | CASSSSRDGKPIPIF | TGTGCCAGTAGTAGTAGCCGGGACGGCAAACCTATACCTATTTTT
. | TRBJ1-1 | . | TRBV11-2 | CASSLVLRTRGDTEAFF | TGTGCCAGCAGCTTAGTATTGAGGACTCGGGGGGACACTGAAGCTTTCTTT
TRBD1 | TRBJ2-3 | . | TRBV19 | CASSSNRDRQGDADTQYF | TGTGCCAGCTCCTCCAACCGGGACCGACAGGGGGACGCAGATACGCAGTATTTT
. | TRBJ2-7 | few | TRBV4-1 | CASSQGGLGLGEQYF | TGCGCCAGCAGCCAAGGGGGACTCGGGCTGGGCGAGCAGTACTTC
. | TRBJ1-1 | . | TRBV6-1 | CASSEVPGLGTEAFF | TGTGCCAGCAGTGAAGTCCCGGGACTTGGCACTGAAGCTTTCTTT
. | TRBJ1-3 | . | TRBV30 | CAWTALSGNTIYF | TGTGCCTGGACAGCTCTTTCTGGAAACACCATATATTTT
. | TRBJ2-7 | . | TRBV19 | CASSLSNAREQYF | TGTGCCAGTAGTCTGTCCAATGCCCGCGAGCAGTACTTC
TRBD1 | TRBJ2-7 | once | TRBV10-2 | CASSRDRNYEQYF | TGCGCCAGCAGCCGGGACAGAAACTACGAGCAGTACTTC
. | TRBJ1-5 | . | TRBV12-5 | CASGLYRFGQPQHF | TGTGCTAGTGGTTTGTACAGGTTCGGACAGCCCCAGCATTTT
. | TRBJ2-5 | . | TRBV11-2 | CASSFAGSVQETQYF | TGTGCCAGCAGCTTCGCCGGTTCGGTTCAAGAGACCCAGTACTTC
. | TRBJ1-6 | . | TRBV6-1 | CASSEVGGYNSPLHF | TGTGCCAGCAGTGAAGTTGGGGGATACAATTCACCCCTCCACTTT
TRBD1 | TRBJ1-3 | . | TRBV6-5 | CASTATGSGNTIYF | TGTGCCAGCACCGCGACAGGGTCTGGAAACACCATATATTTT
TRBD2 | TRBJ2-5 | . | TRBV9 | CASSVSTSGETQYF | TGTGCCAGCAGCGTTTCAACTAGCGGAGAGACCCAGTACTTC
. | TRBJ1-5 | . | TRBV7-6 | CASSQAGSNQPQHF | TGTGCCAGCAGCCAAGCAGGTAGCAATCAGCCCCAGCATTTT
TRBD2 | TRBJ2-7 | . | TRBV11-2 | CASSRTSGGQSSYEQYF | TGTGCCAGCAGCCGGACTAGCGGGGGGCAAAGCTCCTACGAGCAGTACTTC
. | TRBJ2-1 | once | TRBV2 | CASSELPGSYNEQFF | TGTGCCAGCAGTGAACTGCCAGGGTCCTACAATGAGCAGTTCTTC
. | TRBJ2-1 | . | TRBV18 | CASSPDWRTSYNEQFF | TGTGCCAGCTCACCGGATTGGCGGACATCCTACAATGAGCAGTTCTTC
. | TRBJ2-5 | . | TRBV19 | CASSSGYQETQYF | TGTGCCAGTAGTTCCGGGTACCAAGAGACCCAGTACTTC
TRBD1 | TRBJ1-4 | . | TRBV5-6 | CASSGDRRSTNEKLFF | TGTGCCAGCAGCGGGGACAGACGGTCAACTAATGAAAAACTGTTTTTT
TRBD1 | TRBJ2-7 | . | TRBV19 | CASSARDRGEEQYF | TGTGCCAGTAGTGCCCGGGACAGGGGAGAAGAGCAGTACTTC
. | TRBJ1-5 | . | TRBV7-2 | CASSFGSNQPQHF | TGTGCCAGCAGCTTCGGCAGCAATCAGCCCCAGCATTTT
. | TRBJ1-6 | . | TRBV4-3 | CASSQEVDSPLHF | TGCGCCAGCAGCCAAGAGGTAGATTCACCCCTCCACTTT
. | TRBJ2-2 | once | TRBV30 | CAWRATGTGELFF | TGTGCCTGGAGAGCTACAGGCACCGGGGAGCTGTTTTTT
TRBD2 | TRBJ2-4 | . | TRBV4-1 | CASSHRLAGGTENIQYF | TGCGCCAGCAGCCACCGACTAGCGGGGGGGACAGAAAACATTCAGTACTTC
TRBD1 | TRBJ1-3 | . | TRBV7-2 | CASSMDRGSGNTIYF | TGTGCCAGCAGCATGGACAGGGGCTCTGGAAACACCATATATTTT
. | TRBJ2-1 | . | TRBV30 | CAWSGGPEQFF | TGTGCCTGGAGTGGGGGGCCTGAGCAGTTCTTC
. | TRBJ2-4 | . | TRBV7-2 | CASSLAFPQNIQYF | TGTGCCAGCAGCTTAGCGTTCCCACAAAACATTCAGTACTTC
. | TRBJ2-1 | . | TRBV6-5 | CASSYSNDNEQFF | TGTGCCAGCAGTTACTCGAATGACAATGAGCAGTTCTTC
. | TRBJ2-5 | . | TRBV2 | CASSWTETQYF | TGTGCCAGCAGTTGGACGGAGACCCAGTACTTC
. | TRBJ2-5 | . | TRBV7-2 | CASSLAYQETQYF | TGTGCCAGCAGCTTAGCGTACCAAGAGACCCAGTACTTC
. | TRBJ2-3 | . | TRBV11-3 | CASSLDSTDTQYF | TGTGCCAGCAGCTTAGACAGCACAGATACGCAGTATTTT
TRBD1 | TRBJ1-2 | . | TRBV2 | CASRGTVLNYGYTF | TGTGCCAGCAGGGGGACAGTACTCAACTATGGCTACACCTTC
. | TRBJ1-4 | . | TRBV5-4 | CASSQLNEKLFF | TGTGCCAGCAGCCAGTTAAATGAAAAACTGTTTTTT
. | TRBJ2-7 | . | TRBV7-8 | CASSSQTGSYEQYF | TGTGCCAGCAGCTCCCAGACAGGCTCCTACGAGCAGTACTTC
. | TRBJ2-5 | . | TRBV7-9 | CASSQFQETQYF | TGTGCCAGCAGCCAATTCCAAGAGACCCAGTACTTC
TRBD1 | TRBJ1-2 | . | TRBV6-1 | CASSEWGRDRIYGYTF | TGTGCCAGCAGTGAATGGGGACGGGACAGGATCTATGGCTACACCTTC
. | TRBJ2-7 | . | TRBV18 | CASSPTQPSEQYF | TGTGCCAGCTCACCTACCCAACCGAGCGAGCAGTACTTC
. | TRBJ1-1 | once | TRBV6-5 | CASRVSRGNTEAFF | TGTGCCAGCAGGGTTAGCAGGGGGAACACTGAAGCTTTCTTT
. | TRBJ1-6 | . | TRBV4-3 | CASSQDTLSSYNSPLHF | TGCGCCAGCAGCCAAGACACGTTAAGCTCCTATAATTCACCCCTCCACTTT
TRBD2 | TRBJ2-1 | . | TRBV19 | CASSKTSGGANNEQFF | TGTGCCAGTAGTAAGACTAGCGGGGGGGCCAACAATGAGCAGTTCTTC
TRBD1 | TRBJ2-5 | . | TRBV7-2 | CASSLRTGRETQYF | TGTGCCAGCAGCCTAAGGACAGGGCGGGAGACCCAGTACTTC
TRBD2 | TRBJ2-2 | . | TRBV10-3 | CAIQVAGAINTGELFF | TGTGCCATCCAAGTCGCGGGAGCGATTAACACCGGGGAGCTGTTTTTT
. | TRBJ1-5 | . | TRBV2 | CASSEARGASNQPQHF | TGTGCCAGCAGTGAAGCGCGGGGGGCGAGCAATCAGCCCCAGCATTTT
. | TRBJ1-3 | . | TRBV15 | CATSRGKDSTGNTIYF | TGTGCCACCAGCAGAGGAAAGGACAGCACTGGAAACACCATATATTTT
. | TRBJ2-5 | . | TRBV11-3 | CASSRRAETQYF | TGTGCCAGCAGCCGACGGGCGGAGACCCAGTACTTC
. | TRBJ2-7 | . | TRBV6-1 | CASMRGRGSYEQYF | TGTGCCAGCATGAGGGGCCGAGGGAGTTACGAGCAGTACTTC
TRBD1 | TRBJ2-7 | . | TRBV7-2 | CASSPRTGGFYEQYF | TGTGCCAGCAGCCCCCGGACAGGGGGCTTCTACGAGCAGTACTTC
. | TRBJ2-2 | . | TRBV27 | CASSFKPQGAGELFF | TGTGCCAGCAGTTTTAAACCCCAGGGTGCCGGGGAGCTGTTTTTT
. | TRBJ1-3 | . | TRBV19 | CASSNRGASGNTIYF | TGTGCCAGTAGTAATCGGGGCGCCTCTGGAAACACCATATATTTT
. | TRBJ2-1 | . | TRBV30 | CAWTAQYNEQFF | TGTGCCTGGACGGCCCAATACAATGAGCAGTTCTTC
TRBD1 | TRBJ2-7 | . | TRBV6-4 | CASSDWDSTYEQYF | TGTGCCAGCAGTGACTGGGACAGCACCTACGAGCAGTACTTC
TRBD1 | TRBJ2-7 | . | TRBV11-2 | CASSSRTGSHEQYF | TGTGCCAGCAGCTCCCGGACAGGGAGCCACGAGCAGTACTTC
. | TRBJ2-5 | . | TRBV11-2 | CASSLDRFKGNQETQYF | TGTGCCAGCAGCTTAGATCGTTTTAAAGGGAACCAAGAGACCCAGTACTTC
. | TRBJ1-1 | . | TRBV7-2 | CASSLAVGAVTEAFF | TGTGCCAGCAGCTTAGCGGTAGGGGCGGTCACTGAAGCTTTCTTT
TRBD2 | TRBJ2-3 | . | TRBV15 | CATSRDLRTSGDTQYF | TGTGCCACCAGCAGAGACTTGAGGACTAGCGGCGATACGCAGTATTTT